A single sample gave rise to the 10 T cell receptor beta chains below, sequenced in a study of regulatory T cells in long-lasting Graves disease. Building of the TCR beta libraries involved iRepertoire HTBI primers and Arm-PCR of CDR3 regions. A single record per CDR3 protein comes from TCRdb applying MiXCR to the multiplex PCR reads. The table shows approximately 210,000 distinct CDR3 sequences, with around 20% occurring only once. As to time point: newly diagnosed GD, antithyroid drugs for less than 3 months. The TCR library used RNA extracted from PBMCs. This specimen consisted of peripheral blood mononuclear cells (PBMCs), obtained at new diagnosis, from a patient treated with antithyroid drugs. The receptors come from a female donor with Graves disease.

This clonotype has a count of ten or more. The chain links TRBV27 to TRBJ2-7, with D perhaps assigned TRBD1 or TRBD2 (5 bases each). The CDR3 has 12 amino acids. CDR1 is MNHEY and CDR2 is SMNVEV in the germline V gene (reference sequence). With 8 bases removed from V and 2 bases from J, the gap between germline ends came to 10 bases. In DNA form, the CDR3 reads TGTGCCAGCCGGGACGGGCCCTACGAGCAGTACTTC. This gives the protein CASRDGPYEQYF.

V and J are TRBV2 and TRBJ2-3, with TRBD2 matching 11 bases. In germline, CDR1 is SNHLY, CDR2 FYNNEI. Unmatched junction bases numbered 5, after V lost 6 bases and J lost 0 bases. The CDR3 contains 16 residues. In nucleotides, the CDR3 is TGTGCCAGCAGCGGGGGACTAGCGGTGAGCACAGATACGCAGTATTTT. Translation: CASSGGLAVSTDTQYF.

The chain combines TRBV20-1 with TRBJ1-1; 7 nucleotides match TRBD1. There are 14 residues in the CDR3. Germline-derived CDR1 and CDR2 are DFQATT and SNEGSKA (reference sequence). The trim removed 5 bases at V and 3 bases at J, leaving 9 bases unmatched. CDR3 loop: CSAYNRGVYTEAFF. DNA for the CDR3: TGCAGTGCTTACAACAGGGGAGTTTACACTGAAGCTTTCTTT.

The table lists this clonotype with many counts. The V call is TRBV24-1, the J call TRBJ2-7; 9 bases line up with TRBD1. The germline CDR1 and CDR2 sequences are KGHDR and SFDVKD. The junction had 8 bases not matched to a gene; V was cut back by 9 bases and J by 3 bases. CDR3 size: 14 residues. The DNA for the CDR3 is TGTGCCACCGCGAAGGGACAGGGATACTACGAGCAGTACTTC. Its protein is CATAKGQGYYEQYF.

This clonotype appeared a few times. CDR3 sequence (DNA): TGTGCCACAAGACCCTCCTCTGGAAACACCATATATTTT. Its translation is CATRPSSGNTIYF. The rearrangement links TRBV19 to TRBJ1-3; D not resolved. Trimming left V 10 bases short and J 0 bases short, with 10 bases between. The CDR3 consists of 13 residues. The germline V gene has CDR1 LNHDA and CDR2 SQIVND (reference sequence). The variable domain in full, completed from reference TRBV19 and TRBJ1-3, reads DGGITQSPKYLFRKEGQNVTLSCEQNLNHDAMYWYRQDPGQGLRLIYYSQIVNDFQKGDIAEGYSVSREKKESFPLTVTSAQKNPTAFYLCATRPSSGNTIYFGEGSWLTVV.

The chain recombines TRBV6-2 or TRBV6-3 with TRBJ2-1; 10 nucleotides line up with TRBD2. V trimming: 6 bases; J trimming: 14 bases; junction bases outside the gene matches: 7. CDR1 MNHEY and CDR2 SVGEGT come from the germline V gene. The CDR3 runs to 12 residues. CDR3: CASSLAGADEFF. CDR3 sequence (DNA): TGTGCCAGCAGCCTAGCGGGAGCCGATGAGTTCTTC.

There are many counts of this clonotype. The chain joins TRBV20-1 to TRBJ2-3, with a tentative D call TRBD2 (6 bases). V shed 6 bases and J shed 2 bases, with 15 bases lying between them. Per the germline V gene, CDR1 is DFQATT and CDR2 is SNEGSKA (reference sequence). This CDR3 spans 14 amino acids. The CDR3 sequence is CSASRGGITDTQYF. CDR3 bases: TGCAGTGCCTCCCGCGGCGGGATCACAGATACGCAGTATTTT.

This clonotype occurred many times. This chain uses TRBV30 with TRBJ2-1; D is uncertain. Germline V lookup: CDR1 GTSNPN, CDR2 SVGIG (reference sequence). Deletions cut 3 bases from V and 5 bases from J, with 8 bases between. This CDR3 has 12 residues. The CDR3 is CAWRGFHNEQFF. CDR3 nucleotides: TGTGCCTGGAGGGGCTTTCACAATGAGCAGTTCTTC.

This clonotype was seen only a few times. The V and J genes are TRBV4-3 and TRBJ2-3; TRBD2 matches 10 bases. The CDR3 is made up of 19 amino acids. Trimming at V came to 2 bases and at J to 3 bases, leaving 14 bases not matched to a gene. Germline CDR1 is LGHNA and CDR2 is YSLEER. The CDR3 loop is CASSQNLAGVEGGTDTQYF. The CDR3 DNA follows: TGCGCCAGCAGCCAAAATCTAGCGGGAGTTGAAGGTGGGACAGATACGCAGTATTTT.

This clonotype was seen more than once but under ten times. The rearrangement joins TRBV10-3 to TRBJ1-2; weak D call: TRBD1 (5 bases). The V gene lost 3 bases and the J gene lost 4 bases, with 9 bases spanning the gap. Germline CDR1 is ENHRY and CDR2 is SYGVKD. The CDR3 loop spans 13 amino acids. The CDR3 sequence is CAISDRGSYGYTF. CDR3 nucleotides: TGTGCCATCAGTGATAGGGGTAGCTATGGCTACACCTTC.